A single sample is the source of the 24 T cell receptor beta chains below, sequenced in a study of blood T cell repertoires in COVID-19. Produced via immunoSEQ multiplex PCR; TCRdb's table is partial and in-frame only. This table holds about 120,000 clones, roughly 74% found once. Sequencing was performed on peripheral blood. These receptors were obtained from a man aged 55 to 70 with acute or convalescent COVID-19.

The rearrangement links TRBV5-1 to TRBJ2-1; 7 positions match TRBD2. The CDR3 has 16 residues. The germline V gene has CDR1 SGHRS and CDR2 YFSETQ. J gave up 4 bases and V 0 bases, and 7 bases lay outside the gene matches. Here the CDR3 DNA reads TGCGCCAGCAGCTTGGTGGCGGGAGAAGGTTACAATGAGCAGTTCTTC. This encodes CASSLVAGEGYNEQFF. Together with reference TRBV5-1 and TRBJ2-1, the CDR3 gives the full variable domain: KAGVTQTPRYLIKTRGQQVTLSCSPISGHRSVSWYQQTPGQGLQFLFEYFSETQRNKGNFPGRFSGRQFSNSRSEMNVSTLELGDSALYLCASSLVAGEGYNEQFFGPGTRLTVL.

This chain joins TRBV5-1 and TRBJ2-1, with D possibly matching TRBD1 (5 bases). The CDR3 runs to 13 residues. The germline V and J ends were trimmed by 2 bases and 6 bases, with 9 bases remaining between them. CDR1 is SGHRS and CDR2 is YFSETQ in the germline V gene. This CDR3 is CASSLQAGNEQFF. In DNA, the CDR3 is TGCGCCAGCAGCTTACAGGCAGGCAATGAGCAGTTCTTC.

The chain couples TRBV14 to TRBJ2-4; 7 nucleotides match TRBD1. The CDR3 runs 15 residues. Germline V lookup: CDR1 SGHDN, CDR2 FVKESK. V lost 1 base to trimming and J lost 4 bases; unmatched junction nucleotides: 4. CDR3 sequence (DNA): TGTGCCAGCAGCCAAGCGAGGGGGCCAAAAAACATTCAGTACTTC. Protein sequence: CASSQARGPKNIQYF.

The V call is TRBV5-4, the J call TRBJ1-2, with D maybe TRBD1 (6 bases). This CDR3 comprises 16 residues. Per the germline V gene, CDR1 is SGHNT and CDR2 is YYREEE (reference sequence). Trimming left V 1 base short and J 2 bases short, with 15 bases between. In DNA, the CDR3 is TGTGCCAGCAGCTTGTGGGGGCGTCTTACAAACTATGGCTACACCTTC. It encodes CASSLWGRLTNYGYTF. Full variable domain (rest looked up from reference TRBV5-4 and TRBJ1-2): ETGVTQSPTHLIKTRGQQVTLRCSSQSGHNTVSWYQQALGQGPQFIFQYYREEENGRGNFPPRFSGLQFPNYSSELNVNALELDDSALYLCASSLWGRLTNYGYTFGSGTRLTVV.

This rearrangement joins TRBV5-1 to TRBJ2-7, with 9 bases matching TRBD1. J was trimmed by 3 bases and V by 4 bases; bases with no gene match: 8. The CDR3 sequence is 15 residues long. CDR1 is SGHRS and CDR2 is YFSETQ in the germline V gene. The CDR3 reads CASSLGTGRIYEQYF. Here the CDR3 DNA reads TGCGCCAGCAGCCTAGGGACAGGGAGAATCTACGAGCAGTACTTC.

The DNA for the CDR3 is TGCAGCGTTGAGGACAGGAATACCTACGAGCAGTACTTC. Protein: CSVEDRNTYEQYF. The rearrangement uses TRBV29-1 and TRBJ2-7, with 7 bases lining up with TRBD1. V shed 3 bases and J 2 bases; nucleotides not matched to a gene: 4. This CDR3 is built from 13 residues. CDR1 and CDR2 from the germline V gene are SQVTM and ANQGSEA.

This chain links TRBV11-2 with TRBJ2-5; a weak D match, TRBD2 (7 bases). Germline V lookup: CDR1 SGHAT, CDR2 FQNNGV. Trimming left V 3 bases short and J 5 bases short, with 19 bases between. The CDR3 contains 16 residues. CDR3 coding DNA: TGTGCCAGCAGCTTTTGGGGGGGCGGGCGGCGGGAGACCCAGTACTTC. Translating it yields CASSFWGGGRRETQYF.

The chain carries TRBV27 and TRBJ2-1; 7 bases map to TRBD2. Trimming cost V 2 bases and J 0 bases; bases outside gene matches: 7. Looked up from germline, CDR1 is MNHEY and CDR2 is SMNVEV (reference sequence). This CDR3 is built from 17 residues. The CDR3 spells CASSLRVGGSSYNEQFF. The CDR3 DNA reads TGTGCCAGCAGTTTAAGGGTGGGGGGGAGCTCCTACAATGAGCAGTTCTTC.

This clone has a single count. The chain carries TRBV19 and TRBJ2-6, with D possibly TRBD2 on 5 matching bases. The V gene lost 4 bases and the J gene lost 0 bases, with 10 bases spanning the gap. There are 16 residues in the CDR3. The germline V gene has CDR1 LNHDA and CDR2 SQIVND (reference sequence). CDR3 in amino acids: CASSRAETSGANVLTF. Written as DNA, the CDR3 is TGTGCCAGTAGTAGAGCGGAGACCTCTGGGGCCAACGTCCTGACTTTC.

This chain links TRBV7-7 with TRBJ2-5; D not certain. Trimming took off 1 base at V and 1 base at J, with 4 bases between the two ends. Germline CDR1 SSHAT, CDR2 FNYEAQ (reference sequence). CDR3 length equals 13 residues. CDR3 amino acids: CASSLGAQETQYF. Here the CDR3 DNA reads TGTGCCAGCAGCTTAGGAGCCCAAGAGACCCAGTACTTC. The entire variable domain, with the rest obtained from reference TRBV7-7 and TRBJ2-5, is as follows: GAGVSQSPRYKVTKRGQDVTLRCDPISSHATLYWYQQALGQGPEFLTYFNYEAQPDKSGLPSDRFSAERPEGSISTLTIQRTEQRDSAMYRCASSLGAQETQYFGPGTRLLVL.

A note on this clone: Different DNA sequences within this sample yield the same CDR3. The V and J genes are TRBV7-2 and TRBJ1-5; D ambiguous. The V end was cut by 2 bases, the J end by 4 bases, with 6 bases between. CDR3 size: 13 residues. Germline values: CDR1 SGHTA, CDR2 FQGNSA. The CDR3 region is CASSLYGNQPQHF. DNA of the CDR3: TGTGCCAGCAGCTTATACGGTAATCAGCCCCAGCATTTT.

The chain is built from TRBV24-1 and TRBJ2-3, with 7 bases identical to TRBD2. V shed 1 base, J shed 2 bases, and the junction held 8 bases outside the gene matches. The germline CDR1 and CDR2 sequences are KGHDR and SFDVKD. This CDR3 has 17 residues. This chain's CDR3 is CATSDFTAGEYTDTQYF. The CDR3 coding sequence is TGTGCCACCAGTGATTTCACGGCGGGGGAATACACAGATACGCAGTATTTT.

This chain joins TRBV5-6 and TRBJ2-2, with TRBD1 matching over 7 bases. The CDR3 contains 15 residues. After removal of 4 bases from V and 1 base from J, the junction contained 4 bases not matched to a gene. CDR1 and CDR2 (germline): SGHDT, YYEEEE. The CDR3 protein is CASSNRDRNTGELFF. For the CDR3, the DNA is TGTGCCAGCAGCAACCGGGACAGGAACACCGGGGAGCTGTTTTTT. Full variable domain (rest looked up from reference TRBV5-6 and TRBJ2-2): DAGVTQSPTHLIKTRGQQVTLRCSPKSGHDTVSWYQQALGQGPQFIFQYYEEEERQRGNFPDRFSGHQFPNYSSELNVNALLLGDSALYLCASSNRDRNTGELFFGEGSRLTVL.

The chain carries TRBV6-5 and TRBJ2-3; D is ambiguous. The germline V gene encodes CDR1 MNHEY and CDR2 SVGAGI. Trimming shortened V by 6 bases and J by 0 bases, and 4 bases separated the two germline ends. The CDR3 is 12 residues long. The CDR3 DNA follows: TGTGCCAGCAGAGAGAGCACAGATACGCAGTATTTT. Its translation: CASRESTDTQYF.

The CDR3 bases are TGTGCCAGCAGTTACCAGGGGAGTTTTGGGCAGTACTTC. Protein sequence: CASSYQGSFGQYF. The rearrangement uses TRBV6-5 and TRBJ2-7, with D tentatively TRBD1 (6 bases). V lost 2 bases and J lost 9, with 14 bases in between. Germline V gene sequence: CDR1 MNHEY, CDR2 SVGAGI. The CDR3 runs 13 residues.

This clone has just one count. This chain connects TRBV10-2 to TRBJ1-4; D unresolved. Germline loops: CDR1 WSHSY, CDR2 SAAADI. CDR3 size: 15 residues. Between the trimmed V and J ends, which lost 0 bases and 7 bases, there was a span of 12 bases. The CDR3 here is CASSESPGLSEKLFF. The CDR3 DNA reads TGCGCCAGCAGTGAGTCGCCGGGTCTCAGTGAAAAACTGTTTTTT.

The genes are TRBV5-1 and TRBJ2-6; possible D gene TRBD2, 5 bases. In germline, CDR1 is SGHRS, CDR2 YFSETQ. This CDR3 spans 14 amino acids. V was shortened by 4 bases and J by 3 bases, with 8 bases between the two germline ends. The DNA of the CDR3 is TGCGCCAGCAGCGAGAGGGTTGGGGCCAACGTCCTGACTTTC. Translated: CASSERVGANVLTF.

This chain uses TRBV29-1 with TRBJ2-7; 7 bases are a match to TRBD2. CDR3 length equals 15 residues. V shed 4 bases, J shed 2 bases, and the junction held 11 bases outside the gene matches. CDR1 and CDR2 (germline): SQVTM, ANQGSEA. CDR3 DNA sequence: TGCAGCGTTGCTTTGGCGGGAGATCCTCCCTACGAGCAGTACTTC. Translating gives CSVALAGDPPYEQYF.

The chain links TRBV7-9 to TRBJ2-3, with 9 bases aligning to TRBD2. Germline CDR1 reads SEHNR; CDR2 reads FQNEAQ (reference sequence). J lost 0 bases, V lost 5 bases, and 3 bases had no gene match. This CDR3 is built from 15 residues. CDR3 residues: CASSRSGGSTDTQYF. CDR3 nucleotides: TGTGCCAGCAGCCGAAGCGGGGGGAGCACAGATACGCAGTATTTT.

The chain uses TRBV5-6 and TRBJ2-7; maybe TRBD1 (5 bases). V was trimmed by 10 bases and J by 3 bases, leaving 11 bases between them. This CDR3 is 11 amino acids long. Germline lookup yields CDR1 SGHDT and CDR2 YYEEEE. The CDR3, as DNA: TGTGCCTCCGAAACAGGCTACGAGCAGTACTTC. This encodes CASETGYEQYF. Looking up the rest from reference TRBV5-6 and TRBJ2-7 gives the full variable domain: DAGVTQSPTHLIKTRGQQVTLRCSPKSGHDTVSWYQQALGQGPQFIFQYYEEEERQRGNFPDRFSGHQFPNYSSELNVNALLLGDSALYLCASETGYEQYFGPGTRLTVT.

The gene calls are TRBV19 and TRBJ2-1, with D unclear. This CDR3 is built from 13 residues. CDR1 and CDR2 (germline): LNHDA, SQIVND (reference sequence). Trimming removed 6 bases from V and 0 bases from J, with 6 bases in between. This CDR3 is CASRASSYNEQFF. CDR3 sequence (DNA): TGTGCCAGTAGGGCAAGCTCCTACAATGAGCAGTTCTTC.

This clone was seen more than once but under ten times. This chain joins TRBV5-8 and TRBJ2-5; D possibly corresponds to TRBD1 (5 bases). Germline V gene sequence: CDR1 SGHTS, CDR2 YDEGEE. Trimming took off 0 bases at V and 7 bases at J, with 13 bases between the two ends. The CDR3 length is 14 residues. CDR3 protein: CASSLVTESMTQYF. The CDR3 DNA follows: TGTGCCAGCAGCTTGGTGACAGAATCAATGACCCAGTACTTC. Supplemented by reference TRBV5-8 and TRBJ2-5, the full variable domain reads EAGVTQSPTHLIKTRGQQATLRCSPISGHTSVYWYQQALGLGLQFLLWYDEGEERNRGNFPPRFSGRQFPNYSSELNVNALELEDSALYLCASSLVTESMTQYFGPGTRLLVL.

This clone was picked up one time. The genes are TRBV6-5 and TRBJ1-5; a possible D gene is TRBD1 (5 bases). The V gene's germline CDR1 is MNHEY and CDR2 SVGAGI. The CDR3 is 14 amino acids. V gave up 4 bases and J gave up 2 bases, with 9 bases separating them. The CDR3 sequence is CASSFRAGNQPQHF. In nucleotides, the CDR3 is TGTGCCAGCAGTTTCAGGGCCGGCAATCAGCCCCAGCATTTT.

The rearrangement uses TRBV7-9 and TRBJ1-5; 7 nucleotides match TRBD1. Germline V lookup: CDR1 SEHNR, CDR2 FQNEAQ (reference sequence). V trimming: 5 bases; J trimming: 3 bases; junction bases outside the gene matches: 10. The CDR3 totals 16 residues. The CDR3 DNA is TGTGCCAGCAGCCATGACGACAGGGCCGACAATCAGCCCCAGCATTTT. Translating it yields CASSHDDRADNQPQHF.